These 10 T cell receptor beta chains came from one sample sequenced in a study (dated by TCRdb to the mid-2010s). Receptor amplification or capture employed RT-PCR. Sequencing took place on an Illumina MiSeq. TCRdb redid the processing of the public reads, applying fastp at Q25 and MiXCR, and retained in-frame beta chains. Each CDR3 protein gets just one entry, which takes the most common genes and DNA from the rows behind it. The sample table contains hundreds of thousands of distinct CDR3 sequences; only one count was recorded for 12% to 15% of them. The top ten constitute about 3.6% of the sample. Sample: memory CD4+ T cells from blood. The receptor source for this set is a female donor in good health, serving as a healthy control.

This clonotype was counted between two and nine times. This chain links TRBV7-9 with TRBJ1-2, with D possibly matching TRBD1 (5 bases). The CDR3 totals 14 residues. Per the germline V gene, CDR1 is SEHNR and CDR2 is FQNEAQ (reference sequence). The V gene lost 2 bases and the J gene lost 8 bases, with 15 bases spanning the gap. Here the CDR3 DNA reads TGTGCCAGCAGCTTACAAGAGACAGCACAAGGCTACACCTTC. This encodes CASSLQETAQGYTF.

Only a few counts were recorded for this clonotype. The chain combines TRBV28 with TRBJ2-7; TRBD1 aligns across 8 bases. Germline loops: CDR1 MDHEN, CDR2 SYDVKM. CDR3 length: 16 residues. The junction had 10 bases not matched to a gene; V was cut back by 4 bases and J by 2 bases. This chain's CDR3 is CASSSGGADKAYEQYF. CDR3 DNA: TGTGCCAGCAGTTCAGGGGGCGCGGATAAAGCCTACGAGCAGTACTTC.

This clonotype was seen a few times. This chain links TRBV20-1 with TRBJ2-5, with TRBD2 identical over 10 bases. Per the germline V gene, CDR1 is DFQATT and CDR2 is SNEGSKA (reference sequence). The junction had 8 bases not matched to a gene; V was cut back by 6 bases and J by 1 base. CDR3 length: 15 residues. CDR3 sequence reads: CSAGASGSVQETQYF. The CDR3 DNA is TGCAGTGCCGGGGCTAGCGGGAGCGTCCAAGAGACCCAGTACTTC.

This clonotype was seen a few times. This chain connects TRBV6-6 to TRBJ1-1; maybe TRBD1 (5 bases). Trimming left V 5 bases short and J 3 bases short, with 16 bases between. The CDR3 length is 15 residues. Germline assignment: CDR1 MNHNY and CDR2 SVGAGI (reference sequence). The CDR3 loop reads CASSTAQGKDTEAFF. The DNA of the CDR3 is TGTGCCAGCAGTACCGCGCAGGGAAAGGACACTGAAGCTTTCTTT.

The chain employs TRBV3-1 and TRBJ2-7; TRBD2 aligns across 14 bases. Per the germline V gene, CDR1 is LGHDT and CDR2 is YNNKEL (reference sequence). The CDR3 contains 16 residues. V was pared by 3 bases and J by 4 bases, with 5 bases of the junction left unmatched. CDR3 nucleotides: TGTGCCAGCAGCCATCGGACTAGCGGGAGGACATACGAGCAGTACTTC. It translates to CASSHRTSGRTYEQYF.

This clonotype has more than one count but fewer than ten. The chain employs TRBV6-5 and TRBJ2-1, with 9 bases matching TRBD2. Losses at the gene ends were 11 bases for V and 7 bases for J; bases not matched to a gene: 9. CDR3 length: 13 residues. Germline lookup yields CDR1 MNHEY and CDR2 SVGAGI. DNA of the CDR3: TGTGCCGCCAGCGGGAGGTGGCGGAATGAGCAGTTCTTC. Encoded protein: CAASGRWRNEQFF.

The chain combines TRBV20-1 with TRBJ1-6; possibly TRBD1 for D (6 bases). V dropped 1 base and J dropped 7 bases, with 14 bases sitting between them. Germline V gives CDR1 DFQATT, CDR2 SNEGSKA (reference sequence). This CDR3 is 15 amino acids long. The CDR3 spells CSARVTGLPNSPLHF. Here the CDR3 DNA reads TGCAGTGCTAGAGTGACAGGACTACCGAATTCACCCCTCCACTTT.

This clonotype was recorded a few times. The chain carries TRBV6-5 and TRBJ1-1; D is ambiguous. Germline lookup yields CDR1 MNHEY and CDR2 SVGAGI. This CDR3 spans 12 amino acids. V was cut by 2 bases and J by 6 bases, with 7 bases left in between. Here the CDR3 reads CASSYVGAEAFF. The DNA for the CDR3 is TGTGCCAGCAGTTACGTGGGAGCTGAAGCTTTCTTT.

To note about this clonotype: Being one base from a much bigger clone, this may be a read error. V is TRBV20-1 and J is TRBJ2-1; D is unclear. CDR1 is DFQATT and CDR2 is SNEGSKA in the germline V gene (reference sequence). The germline V and J ends were trimmed by 3 bases and 3 bases, with 15 bases remaining between them. The CDR3 spans 15 residues. DNA of the CDR3: TGCAGTGCTAGTTCTTCGCAACTCTACTACAATGAGCAGTTCTTC. Translated, it gives CSASSSQLYYNEQFF.

This clonotype showed up many times. CDR3 loop: CASSPIGTSSTDTQYF. The CDR3 nucleotides are TGTGCCAGCAGCCCCATAGGGACTTCTAGCACAGATACGCAGTATTTT. This rearrangement joins TRBV6-6 to TRBJ2-3; maybe TRBD2 (6 bases). CDR3 length: 16 residues. Trimming shortened V by 6 bases and J by 0 bases, and 16 bases separated the two germline ends. Germline V gene data show CDR1 as MNHNY and CDR2 as SVGAGI (reference sequence).